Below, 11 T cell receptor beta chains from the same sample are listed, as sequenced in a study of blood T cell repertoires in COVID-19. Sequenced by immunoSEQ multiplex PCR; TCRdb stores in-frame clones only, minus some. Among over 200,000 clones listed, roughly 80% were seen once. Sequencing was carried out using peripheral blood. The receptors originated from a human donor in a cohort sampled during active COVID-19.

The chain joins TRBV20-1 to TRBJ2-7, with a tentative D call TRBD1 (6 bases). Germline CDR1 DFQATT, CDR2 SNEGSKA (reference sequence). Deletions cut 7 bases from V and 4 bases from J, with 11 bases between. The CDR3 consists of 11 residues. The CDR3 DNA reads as TGCAGTGGAACAGGGATTTACGAGCAGTACTTC. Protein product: CSGTGIYEQYF.

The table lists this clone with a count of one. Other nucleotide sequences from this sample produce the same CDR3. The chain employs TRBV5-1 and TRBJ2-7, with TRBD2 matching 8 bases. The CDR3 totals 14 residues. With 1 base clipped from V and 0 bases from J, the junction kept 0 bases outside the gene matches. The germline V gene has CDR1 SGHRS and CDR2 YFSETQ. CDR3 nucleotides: TGCGCCAGCAGCTTGACTAGCGGCTCCTACGAGCAGTACTTC. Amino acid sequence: CASSLTSGSYEQYF.

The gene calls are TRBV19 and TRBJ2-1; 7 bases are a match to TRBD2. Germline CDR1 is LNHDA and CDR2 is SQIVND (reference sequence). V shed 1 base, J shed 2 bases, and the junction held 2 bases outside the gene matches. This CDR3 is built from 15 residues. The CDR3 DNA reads TGTGCCAGTAGTATAGGGGGGAGGGCCTACAATGAGCAGTTCTTC. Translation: CASSIGGRAYNEQFF.

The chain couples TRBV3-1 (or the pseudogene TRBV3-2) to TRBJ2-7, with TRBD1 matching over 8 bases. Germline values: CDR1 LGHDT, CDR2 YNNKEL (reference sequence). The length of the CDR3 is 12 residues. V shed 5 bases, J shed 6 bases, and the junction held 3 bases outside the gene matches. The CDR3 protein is CASSYDRGEQYF. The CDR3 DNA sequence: TGTGCCAGCAGCTACGACAGGGGCGAGCAGTACTTC.

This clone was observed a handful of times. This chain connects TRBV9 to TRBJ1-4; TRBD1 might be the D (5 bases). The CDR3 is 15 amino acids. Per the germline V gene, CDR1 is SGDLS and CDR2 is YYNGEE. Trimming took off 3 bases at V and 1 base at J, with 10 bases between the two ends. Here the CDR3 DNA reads TGTGCCAGCAGCGCGCAGGGAATAACTAATGAAAAACTGTTTTTT. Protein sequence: CASSAQGITNEKLFF.

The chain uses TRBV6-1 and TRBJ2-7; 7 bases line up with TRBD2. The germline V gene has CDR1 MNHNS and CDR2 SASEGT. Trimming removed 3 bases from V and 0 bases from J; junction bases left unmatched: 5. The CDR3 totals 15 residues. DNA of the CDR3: TGTGCCAGCAGTGAGCAGCGGGGTAGCTCCTACGAGCAGTACTTC. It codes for CASSEQRGSSYEQYF.

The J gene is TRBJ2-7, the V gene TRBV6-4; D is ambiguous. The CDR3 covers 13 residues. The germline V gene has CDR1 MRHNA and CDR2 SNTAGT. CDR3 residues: CASLRLHPLEQYF. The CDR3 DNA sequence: TGTGCTTCGTTGCGGCTCCATCCCCTCGAGCAGTACTTC.

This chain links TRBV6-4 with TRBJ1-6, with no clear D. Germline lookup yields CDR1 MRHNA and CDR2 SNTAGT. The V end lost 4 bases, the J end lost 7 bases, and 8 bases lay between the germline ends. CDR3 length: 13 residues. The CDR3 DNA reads TGTGCCAGCAGTGTAATACAGAATTCACCCCTCCACTTT. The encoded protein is CASSVIQNSPLHF.

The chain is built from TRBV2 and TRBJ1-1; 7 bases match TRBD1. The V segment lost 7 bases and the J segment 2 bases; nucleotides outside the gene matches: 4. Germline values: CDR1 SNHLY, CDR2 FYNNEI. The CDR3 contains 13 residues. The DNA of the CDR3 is TGTGCCAGCAAACAGGGGAGAAACACTGAAGCTTTCTTT. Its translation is CASKQGRNTEAFF.

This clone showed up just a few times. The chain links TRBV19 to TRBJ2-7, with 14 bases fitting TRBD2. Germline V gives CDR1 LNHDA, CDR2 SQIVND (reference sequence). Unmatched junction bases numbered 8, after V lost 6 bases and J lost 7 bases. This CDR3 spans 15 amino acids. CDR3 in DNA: TGTGCCAGTAGCCAGATGACTAGCGGGAGGGAGGAGCAGTACTTC. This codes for CASSQMTSGREEQYF.

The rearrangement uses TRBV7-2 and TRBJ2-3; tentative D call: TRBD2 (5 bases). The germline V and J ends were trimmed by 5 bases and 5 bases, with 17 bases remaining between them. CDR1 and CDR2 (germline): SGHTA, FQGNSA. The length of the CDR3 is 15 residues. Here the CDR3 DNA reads TGTGCCAGCAGCCTCTTTATGGGAGTAGGAGATACGCAGTATTTT. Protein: CASSLFMGVGDTQYF.